A selection of T cell receptor beta chains follows, all from one sample in a study of neurological immune-mediated disorders. MiXCR, run by TCRdb on the 5' RACE reads, gives a single entry per CDR3 protein. The top ten hold about 0.6% of the sample, which has 45,000 or so distinct CDR3 sequences, about 6% seen once. The material sequenced was CD4+ T cells from blood. Every receptor here comes from a woman between 40 and 55 years old in good health. Both conserved end residues are part of each CDR3. The order of the fields is V gene, D gene, clone size, J gene, CDR3 DNA, CDR3 protein. A D gene is named only where the DNA matches it firmly. Clone size is given as once, few, many, or a class for an expanded clone.

TRBV7-9,NA,medium-sized,TRBJ2-5,TGTGCCAGCAGCCCTGCTAGGGAGCAAGAGACCCAGTACTTC,CASSPAREQETQYF
TRBV18,NA,few,TRBJ2-7,TGTGCCAGCTCACCACTGGCGGATGCCTACGAGCAGTACTTC,CASSPLADAYEQYF
TRBV28,TRBD2,many,TRBJ2-4,TGTGCCAGCAGCCTACTAGCGGGGTTAGCCAAAAACATTCAGTACTTC,CASSLLAGLAKNIQYF
TRBV29-1,NA,many,TRBJ2-5,TGCAGCGTCCGAGACGGGCAAGAGACCCAGTACTTC,CSVRDGQETQYF
TRBV29-1,TRBD2,many,TRBJ2-7,TGCAGCGTTGATTACGGGACTAGAGGGCAGTACTTC,CSVDYGTRGQYF
TRBV5-1,NA,many,TRBJ2-5,TGCGCCAGCAGCTTGGATGGGCGACTCCAAGAGACCCAGTACTTC,CASSLDGRLQETQYF
TRBV15,NA,many,TRBJ2-1,TGTGCCACCAGCGAACTACTAGAACCCTACAATGAGCAGTTCTTC,CATSELLEPYNEQFF
TRBV20-1,NA,many,TRBJ1-4,TGCAGTGCTCCCACAGCGACGTCGGCGGCTAATGAAAAACTGTTTTTT,CSAPTATSAANEKLFF
TRBV29-1,TRBD2,many,TRBJ2-1,TGCAGCGTGGGGACTACTGCCTACAATGAGCAGTTCTTC,CSVGTTAYNEQFF
TRBV5-1,NA,few,TRBJ2-7,TGCGCCAGCAGCTTAAACGGGCCCCCTACCTACGAGCAGTACTTC,CASSLNGPPTYEQYF
TRBV3-1,NA,many,TRBJ2-7,TGTGCCAGCAGCCGCGCGGGGCAGGCTCCTAACTTC,CASSRAGQAPNF
TRBV6-5,NA,many,TRBJ1-6,TGTGCCAGCAGCGGGGACGGCAATTCACCCCTCCACTTT,CASSGDGNSPLHF
TRBV7-6,TRBD2,few,TRBJ2-1,TGTGCCAGCAGCACCTTCGGGAGGGGGTACAATGAGCAGTTCTTC,CASSTFGRGYNEQFF
TRBV20-1,TRBD1,many,TRBJ1-5,TGCAGTGCAGCGCCGGGACAGATTATCAATCAGCCCCAGCATTTT,CSAAPGQIINQPQHF
TRBV5-5,TRBD2,many,TRBJ2-1,TGTGCCAGCAGCTTGGTTTTGGCTAGCGGGGGGCAATACAATGAGCAGTTCTTC,CASSLVLASGGQYNEQFF
TRBV5-5,NA,many,TRBJ1-5,TGTGCCAGCAGCTTGGCCACCGGTGGCAATCAGCCCCAGCATTTT,CASSLATGGNQPQHF
TRBV14,NA,many,TRBJ1-1,TGTGCCAGCAGCCAAGAGGGAATGGGTTTGTTGCGGAACACTGAAGCTTTCTTT,CASSQEGMGLLRNTEAFF
TRBV20-1,TRBD1,many,TRBJ1-2,TGCAGTGCTAAACCAGGGGGCCAAGGCTATGGCTACACCTTC,CSAKPGGQGYGYTF